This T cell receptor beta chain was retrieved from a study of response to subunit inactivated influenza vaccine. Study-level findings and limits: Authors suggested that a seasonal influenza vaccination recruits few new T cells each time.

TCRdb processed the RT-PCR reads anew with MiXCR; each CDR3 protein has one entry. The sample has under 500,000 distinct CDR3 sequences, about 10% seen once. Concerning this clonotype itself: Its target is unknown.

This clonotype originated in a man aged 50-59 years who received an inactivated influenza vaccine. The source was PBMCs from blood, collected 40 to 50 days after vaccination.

CDR3 in DNA: TGTGCCAGCAGTTCCCGTAGGGCAGGTATGAATGAGCAGTTCTTC. This sequence encodes CASSSRRAGMNEQFF. The chain joins TRBV28 to TRBJ2-1, with no clear D. Trimming took off 4 bases at V and 7 bases at J, with 17 bases between the two ends. This CDR3 has 15 amino acids. Per germline, CDR1 MDHEN and CDR2 SYDVKM.